These 5 T cell receptor beta chains came from one sample sequenced in a study of CD8 T cells in ankylosing spondylitis. TCRdb reanalysed the 5' RACE reads using MiXCR and keeps one entry per CDR3 protein. Of some 240,000 distinct CDR3 sequences in the sample, 20% to 30% were seen once. The sample comprised blood, either unsorted or a sorted T cell fraction (not recorded which). All receptors come from a male donor with ankylosing spondylitis or in good health (not recorded which).

The CDR3 protein is CASQAGLANEQFF. For the CDR3, the DNA is TGTGCCAGCCAAGCCGGACTAGCCAATGAGCAGTTCTTC. The chain recombines TRBV5-4 with TRBJ2-1; 8 bases match TRBD2. V lost 7 bases and J lost 6; bases outside the gene matches: 6. The CDR3 loop spans 13 amino acids. The germline gives CDR1 SGHNT, CDR2 YYREEE (reference sequence). The whole variable domain, filled in from reference TRBV5-4 and TRBJ2-1, reads ETGVTQSPTHLIKTRGQQVTLRCSSQSGHNTVSWYQQALGQGPQFIFQYYREEENGRGNFPPRFSGLQFPNYSSELNVNALELDDSALYLCASQAGLANEQFFGPGTRLTVL.

The V gene is TRBV18, the J gene TRBJ2-7; the D gene could be TRBD1 or TRBD2 (7 bases each). The CDR3 contains 13 residues. Per germline, CDR1 KGHSH and CDR2 LQKENI. With 3 bases removed from V and 6 bases from J, the gap between germline ends came to 12 bases. The CDR3 here is CASSPRGGGEQYF. CDR3 coding DNA: TGTGCCAGCTCACCCAGGGGGGGAGGCGAGCAGTACTTC.

In its sample, this clonotype was seen a few times. J is TRBJ2-6 and V is TRBV10-3; no clear D. CDR1 ENHRY and CDR2 SYGVKD come from the germline V gene. This CDR3 is 14 amino acids long. V shed 10 bases and J shed 0 bases, with 10 bases lying between them. In nucleotides, the CDR3 is TGTGCCACCGAACCAAACTCTGGGGCCAACGTCCTGACTTTC. It codes for CATEPNSGANVLTF.

This clonotype was counted between two and nine times. The chain combines TRBV12-3 or TRBV12-4 with TRBJ2-2; D might be TRBD1 (5 bases). Trimming took 5 bases from V and 0 from J, leaving 19 bases between them. The CDR3 covers 18 residues. The CDR3 coding sequence is TGTGCCAGCAGTCCCAGACCTCGACAGAACGCGAACACCGGGGAGCTGTTTTTT. It encodes CASSPRPRQNANTGELFF.

The sample holds many counts of this clonotype. The chain combines TRBV10-2 with TRBJ2-5; the D is unclear. CDR1 is WSHSY, CDR2 SAAADI, per germline. The CDR3 runs to 12 residues. Trimming cost V 3 bases and J 5 bases, with 7 bases left between them. The CDR3 sequence is CASSDRVETQYF. The CDR3 DNA reads as TGCGCCAGCAGTGATAGGGTGGAGACCCAGTACTTC.